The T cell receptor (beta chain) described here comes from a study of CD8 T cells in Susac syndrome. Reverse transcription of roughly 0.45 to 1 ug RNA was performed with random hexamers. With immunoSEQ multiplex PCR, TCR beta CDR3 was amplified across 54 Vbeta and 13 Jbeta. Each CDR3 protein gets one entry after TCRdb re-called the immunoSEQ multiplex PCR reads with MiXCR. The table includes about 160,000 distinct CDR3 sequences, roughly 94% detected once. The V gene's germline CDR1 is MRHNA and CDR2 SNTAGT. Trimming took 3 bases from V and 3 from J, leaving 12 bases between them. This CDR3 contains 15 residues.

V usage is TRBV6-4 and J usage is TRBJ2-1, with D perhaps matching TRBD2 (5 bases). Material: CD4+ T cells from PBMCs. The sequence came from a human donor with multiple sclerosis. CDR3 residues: CASSEERTSYNEQFF. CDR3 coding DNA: TGTGCCAGCAGTGAGGAGCGGACGAGCTACAATGAGCAGTTCTTC.